The clone carrying this T cell receptor beta chain was counted between two and nine times. Its antigen remains unknown. MiXCR, applied by TCRdb to the 5' RACE reads, yields one record per CDR3 protein. The data hold under 350,000 distinct CDR3 sequences, with roughly 10% observed a single time. These data originate in a study of identical twins. Findings and limits, study-wide: Invariant MAIT and iNKT cells are populations that could partly confound zero-insertion analyses. Carriage of fewer insertions was seen in abundant cord blood beta clonotypes, whereas memory repertoires showed none.

The V segment lost 5 bases and the J segment 2 bases; nucleotides outside the gene matches: 2. The CDR3 is made up of 15 amino acids. These data are also associated with another study on yellow fever vaccine responses in identical twins.

Sequenced sample: CD8+ T cells sorted from blood. The V and J genes are TRBV12-3 or TRBV12-4 and TRBJ2-7, with 14 bases fitting TRBD2. The clonotype was recovered from a woman under 30 in good health. The CDR3 DNA sequence: TGTGCCAGCAGTATGGGACTAGCGGGAGCCTACGAGCAGTACTTC. This sequence encodes CASSMGLAGAYEQYF.